The rows below give T cell receptor beta chains drawn from one sample of a study of blood T cell repertoires in COVID-19. Clones were sequenced by immunoSEQ multiplex PCR, and TCRdb holds only the in-frame ones, with some missing. This sample carries tens of thousands of clones, around 75% of them seen once, and the ten largest clones take around a fifth. Sequenced material: peripheral blood. These TCRs come from a man aged 65 to 85 with acute or convalescent COVID-19. CDR3s include the opening cysteine and the closing phenylalanine or tryptophan. The D gene is left open where the match is weak. Clone sizes are given selectively: once, few, many, or a class where the clone is expanded.

D gene	V gene	J gene	clone size	CDR3 DNA	CDR3 protein
TRBD1	TRBV18	TRBJ1-4	.	TGTGCCAGCTCACAATTCTCGACAGGGGGAAATGAAAAACTGTTTTTT	CASSQFSTGGNEKLFF
.	TRBV23-1	TRBJ1-4	.	TGCGCCAGCAGTCAATCGACCGAGGATGCAACTAATGAAAAACTGTTTTTT	CASSQSTEDATNEKLFF
.	TRBV2	TRBJ1-4	.	TGTGCCAGCAGGACAGCAACTAATGAAAAACTGTTTTTT	CASRTATNEKLFF
TRBD1	TRBV5-1	TRBJ1-2	.	TGCGCCAGCAGCCCTGACAGGGAGTACTATGGCTACACCTTC	CASSPDREYYGYTF
TRBD1	TRBV10-3	TRBJ1-1	.	TGTGCATCCGGACAGGGGGCAAACACTGAAGCTTTCTTT	CASGQGANTEAFF
TRBD2	TRBV7-2	TRBJ2-7	once	TGTGCCAGCAGCTTTCGGACTAGCTCCTACGAGCAGTACTTC	CASSFRTSSYEQYF
TRBD2	TRBV6-5	TRBJ2-7	.	TGTGCCAGCAGTTACTCTCTAGCGGCATACGAGCAGTACTTC	CASSYSLAAYEQYF
.	TRBV19	TRBJ2-6	.	TGTGCCAGTAGTCCCGGGTGGGCCAACGTCCTGACTTTC	CASSPGWANVLTF
.	TRBV11-1	TRBJ1-6	.	TGTGCCAGCAGCTTACAGGGAACAAATTCACCCCTCCACTTT	CASSLQGTNSPLHF
.	TRBV27	TRBJ1-4	many	TGTGCCACCGCGGACACCGGGGGAAAAAAACTGTTTTTT	CATADTGGKKLFF
.	TRBV2	TRBJ2-5	once	TGTGCCAGGGCCCGGAGGGAAATGGAGACCCAGTACTTC	CARARREMETQYF
TRBD1	TRBV6-2/TRBV6-3	TRBJ2-1	.	TGTGCCAGCAGTTACCCGACAGGGCAGGGTGAGCAGTTCTTC	CASSYPTGQGEQFF
.	TRBV27	TRBJ2-2	.	TGTGCCAGCAGTTCCCCCGGTCGTTCGAACACCGGGGAGCTGTTTTTT	CASSSPGRSNTGELFF
.	TRBV7-8	TRBJ2-7	.	TGTGCCAGCAGCTTTCTCGGAGTGCTAATATTC	CASSFLGVLIF
TRBD1	TRBV7-9	TRBJ1-6	.	TGTGCCAGCAGCTCTCCGGGACAGGGGATACCCCTCCACTTT	CASSSPGQGIPLHF
TRBD1	TRBV2	TRBJ2-5	.	TGTGCCAGCAGCTTGGCAGGGGGAGCTGAGACCCAGTACTTC	CASSLAGGAETQYF
TRBD1	TRBV28	TRBJ1-1	.	TGTGCCAGCATCCCCAACCCCGGGGCTCCAGGGGGCGGTGAAGCTTTCTTT	CASIPNPGAPGGGEAFF
.	TRBV19	TRBJ1-2	.	TGTGCCAGTAGTTTAACCAGGAACCCCTATGGCTACACCTTC	CASSLTRNPYGYTF
.	TRBV28	TRBJ1-5	.	TGTGCCAGCAGTTTAGTCGCGGTCAGGCCCCAGCATTTT	CASSLVAVRPQHF
TRBD2	TRBV7-9	TRBJ2-4	.	TGTGCCAGCGGTGTGTGGGCGGGAGACGGTGCCAAAAACATTCAGTACTTC	CASGVWAGDGAKNIQYF
TRBD1	TRBV20-1	TRBJ1-5	.	TGCAGTGCTAGTTCGGGACAGTCCAATCAGCCCCAGCATTTT	CSASSGQSNQPQHF
TRBD1	TRBV5-8	TRBJ1-5	.	TGTGCCAGCAGCCTAGGGGGCTCTCAGCCCCAGCATTTT	CASSLGGSQPQHF
TRBD1	TRBV24-1	TRBJ1-4	.	TGTGCCACCAGTGACCCCGGGACAGGGGGCGAAAAACTGTTTTTT	CATSDPGTGGEKLFF
.	TRBV14	TRBJ1-4	.	TGTGCCAGCAGCCAGACACGAGAAAAACTGTTTTTT	CASSQTREKLFF
.	TRBV12-3/TRBV12-4	TRBJ1-2	.	TGTGCCAGCAGTCGCCAGTATGGCTACACCTTC	CASSRQYGYTF
.	TRBV5-1	TRBJ2-7	few	TGCGCCAGCAGCTTGGTTGGGGAGGCCTACGAGCAGTACTTC	CASSLVGEAYEQYF
.	TRBV28	TRBJ1-1	few	TGTGCCAGCAGTTCCACGCGAGGGCGCACTGAAGCTTTCTTT	CASSSTRGRTEAFF
TRBD1	TRBV12-3/TRBV12-4	TRBJ1-2	.	TGTGCCAGCAGCCGGACAGGCTATGGCTACACCTTC	CASSRTGYGYTF
.	TRBV24-1	TRBJ2-1	few	TGTGCCACCAGTGATTCGCTGGGAGGGGGTGGAGACCCCTACAATGAGCAGTTCTTC	CATSDSLGGGGDPYNEQFF
TRBD1	TRBV16	TRBJ1-2	many	TGTGCCAGCAGCCAATCGACAGGGTCGAAAGGCTACACCTTC	CASSQSTGSKGYTF
TRBD1	TRBV7-8	TRBJ2-7	.	TGTGCCAGCAGCTTAGGACAGGGGGGCGAGCAGTACTTC	CASSLGQGGEQYF
.	TRBV28	TRBJ1-5	few	TGTGCCAGTAGACTGGGGGCCCTCTGGGGCAATCAGCCCCAGCATTTT	CASRLGALWGNQPQHF